This T cell receptor (beta chain) is drawn from a study of post-analysis software for immune sequencing data. Study observations and caveats: TRBV segments more frequent in patients than in controls numbered a few and included TRBV5-6, TRBV5-1 and TRBV20-1. By F measure, samples from a shared preparation batch strongly co-clustered.

Built from TCR beta cDNA, the libraries had unique molecular identifiers in them. Using its own MiXCR run on the PCR reads, TCRdb lists one record per CDR3 protein. The sample records around 400,000 distinct CDR3 sequences, roughly 35% being singletons. V dropped 3 bases and J dropped 3; count of bases not matched to a gene: 2. The CDR3 loop spans 13 amino acids. On this clonotype itself: Its antigen remains unknown.

The sequenced material came from blood. The TCR sequence derives from a girl aged 10-17 years with multiple sclerosis. J is TRBJ2-7 and V is TRBV12-3 or TRBV12-4; TRBD2 matches at 7 bases. The CDR3 coding sequence is TGTGCCAGCAGTTTCGGGGGGATCTACGAGCAGTACTTC. It translates to CASSFGGIYEQYF.